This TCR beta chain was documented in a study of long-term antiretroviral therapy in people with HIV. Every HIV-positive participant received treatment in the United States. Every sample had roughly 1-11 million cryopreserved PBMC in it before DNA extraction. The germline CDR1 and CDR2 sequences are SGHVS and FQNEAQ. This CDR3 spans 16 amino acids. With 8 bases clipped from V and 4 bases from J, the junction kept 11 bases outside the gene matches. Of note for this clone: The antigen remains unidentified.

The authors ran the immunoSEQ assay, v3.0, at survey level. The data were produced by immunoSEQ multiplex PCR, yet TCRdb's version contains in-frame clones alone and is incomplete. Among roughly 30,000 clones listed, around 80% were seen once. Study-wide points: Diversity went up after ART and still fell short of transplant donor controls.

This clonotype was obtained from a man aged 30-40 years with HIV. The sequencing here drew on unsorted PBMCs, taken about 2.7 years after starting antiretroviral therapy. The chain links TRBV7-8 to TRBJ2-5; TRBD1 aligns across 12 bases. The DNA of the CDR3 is TGTGCCAGCTACTCAGGGGACAGGGGGCAGGCAGAGACCCAGTACTTC. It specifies CASYSGDRGQAETQYF.